These T cell receptor beta chains were read from a single sample in a study of beta chain features in type 1 diabetes. This table comes from immunoSEQ multiplex PCR, and its TCRdb copy is limited to in-frame clones, with some not included. The sample includes 150,000 or so clones, about 8.3% seen only once; the top ten take around 0.5%. Sequencing input: central memory CD4+ T cells from blood. These receptor sequences come from a young woman with type 1 diabetes. The CDR3 runs from the conserved cysteine through the conserved F or W. D genes are given only for firm matches. Size is stated for part of the rows, as once, few or many counts, or as a class when the clone is expanded.

abundance	v_gene	d_gene	j_gene	CDR3aa
few	TRBV18	NA	TRBJ2-5	CASSLLTEETQYF
NA	TRBV30	NA	TRBJ1-5	CAWSVAGGVAQPQHF
few	TRBV28	TRBD2	TRBJ2-6	CASSPMGGVAGANVLTF
few	TRBV4-1	NA	TRBJ1-2	CASSQEEGGYGYTF
NA	TRBV21-1	NA	TRBJ2-2	CASSTDTANTGELFF
NA	TRBV25-1	NA	TRBJ1-2	CASSERRQPNLGGYTF
NA	TRBV7-3	TRBD2	TRBJ2-5	CASSLGAGGETQYF
NA	TRBV2	NA	TRBJ1-5	CASNSGDQPQHF
few	TRBV7-9	NA	TRBJ1-2	CASSQGNDRGGSGYTF
NA	TRBV27	NA	TRBJ1-1	CASSFSQRGTEAFF